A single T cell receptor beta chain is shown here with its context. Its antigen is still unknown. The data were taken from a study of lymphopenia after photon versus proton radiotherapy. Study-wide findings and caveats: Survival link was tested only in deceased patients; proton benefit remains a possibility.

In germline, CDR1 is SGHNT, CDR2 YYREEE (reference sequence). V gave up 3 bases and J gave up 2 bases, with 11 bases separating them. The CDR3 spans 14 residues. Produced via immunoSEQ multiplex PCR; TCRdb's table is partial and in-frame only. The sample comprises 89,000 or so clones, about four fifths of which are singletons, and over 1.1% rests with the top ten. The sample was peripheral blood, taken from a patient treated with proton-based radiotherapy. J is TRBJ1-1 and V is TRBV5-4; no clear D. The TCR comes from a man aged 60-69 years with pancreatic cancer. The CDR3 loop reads CASSSQRVNTEAFF. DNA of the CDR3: TGTGCCAGCAGCTCCCAGAGGGTTAACACTGAAGCTTTCTTT.